This TCR beta chain was recovered during a study of CD8+ T cells in alopecia areata (dated by TCRdb to the late 2010s). Broadly, across the study: Treated patients were enrolled in an open-label pilot trial of oral tofacitinib, 5 to 10 mg twice daily, for moderate-to-severe alopecia areata. The RNA source kit depended on sample type: the PAXgene miRNA kit for fixed scalp, the miRNeasy kit for PBMCs, and the RNeasy kit for mouse skin. Scalp clonality was compared among normal scalp (n=4), patchy alopecia areata scalp (n=8), and alopecia totalis/universalis scalp (n=8). Amplification of TCRbeta CDR3 regions was done by immunoSEQ multiplex PCR using 35 Vbeta forward primers and 13 Jbeta reverse primers. The study used high-throughput TCRbeta sequencing to examine T cell clonal expansion in alopecia areata, in both the C3H/HeJ mouse model and human patients. Tofacitinib-treated patients had biopsies at baseline and at 4 and 24 weeks of treatment, with a later scalp biopsy in several patients. Tofacitinib was administered for 6 to 18 months, and 6 months of follow-up off drug were then conducted to assess delayed response and recurrence. For the treated patients, the SALT score, which quantifies what percentage of scalp surface area is affected, served as the measure of disease severity. On the human side, TCRbeta sequencing was run on scalp tissue and on sorted CD4+ and CD8+ peripheral blood T cells from healthy controls and from alopecia areata patients with either patchy or totalis/universalis disease. Study-wide findings and limitations: Compared with mice, TCR sequences shared between patients were less clear, possibly partly because of HLA diversity across the patient population. Unlike mouse skin, which is dominated by gammadelta T cells, normal human skin has resident alphabeta T cells that are also sequenced, and this complicates analysis of the scalp TCR repertoire. Because the treated cohort was small and included a single nonresponder, larger studies are needed to assess links between baseline CD8+ expansion and response. Many expanded lesional clones were found to persist in scalp and blood during tofacitinib treatment, and relapse after treatment cessation may be partly explained by this persistence. Compared with normal scalp, lesional scalp, particularly in alopecia totalis/universalis, had higher clonality and more expanded CD8+ clones, which suggests antigenic drive. Tofacitinib significantly lowered scalp clonality and the number of expanded CD8+ clones among the top 100 scalp clones.

V is cut back by 8 bases and J by 8 bases, with 16 bases in the junction unmatched. Reading the germline V gene (reference sequence) gives CDR1 GTSNPN and CDR2 SVGIG. The CDR3 contains 16 residues, cysteine and phenylalanine counted. Left in the record is the CDR3 DNA by itself, 48 bases read in frame from the first base. Libraries were prepared through the immunoSEQ multiplex PCR assay. RNA was extracted from all samples and reverse transcribed into cDNA as template for TCR sequencing. First-strand cDNA was synthesized with SuperScript III using a 2:1 mix of oligo-dT and random hexamers. Amplification bias was assessed with a synthetic immune receptor repertoire, and residual bias was removed computationally. The source study handled its data this way. Raw reads were preprocessed to remove errors, and CDR3 was defined by IMGT conventions from the conserved cysteine to phenylalanine. Clonality was computed by normalizing Shannon entropy by log2 of the number of productive unique TCRs and subtracting the result from 1. CD4 or CD8 identity of scalp clones was inferred by cross-referencing scalp TCRbeta sequences with sorted blood CD4 and CD8 repertoires. TCRdb retrieved this table from immuneACCESS and kept in-frame rearrangements only. Not all clones are present; in checked studies, unresolved V genes account for under half, and no reason is known for the remainder. From that table come the V and J calls and clone size; the DNA was used to work out D and trimming. The sample table records around 290,000 clones; 58% of these occur just once. The ten largest clones represent over 1.5% of the sample.

The sample's time point label, decoded: 24 weeks on oral tofacitinib. What the treatment or condition label conveys for this sample: oral pan-JAK inhibitor, 5-10 mg twice daily. Lesional scalp punch biopsies and peripheral blood were collected from alopecia areata patients. PBMCs were separated by density centrifugation and stained for CD3, CD4 and CD8, after which CD4+ and CD8+ T cells were sorted on a FACSAria. This clone has a handful of counts. What antigen it recognizes has not been identified. The sample holds no much larger clone one base away, and base qualities are not on file. Sequencing used CD4+ T cells sorted from blood, obtained at week 24, from a patient treated with tofacitinib. Recombination connected TRBV30 to TRBJ2-1; the junction holds 12 bases that match TRBD1. The source of this sequence is a human donor with alopecia areata. The CDR3 loop reads CAGVGTGGTFLDEQFF. The nucleotide sequence reads TGTGCCGGGGTTGGGACAGGGGGCACATTTTTGGATGAGCAGTTCTTC.